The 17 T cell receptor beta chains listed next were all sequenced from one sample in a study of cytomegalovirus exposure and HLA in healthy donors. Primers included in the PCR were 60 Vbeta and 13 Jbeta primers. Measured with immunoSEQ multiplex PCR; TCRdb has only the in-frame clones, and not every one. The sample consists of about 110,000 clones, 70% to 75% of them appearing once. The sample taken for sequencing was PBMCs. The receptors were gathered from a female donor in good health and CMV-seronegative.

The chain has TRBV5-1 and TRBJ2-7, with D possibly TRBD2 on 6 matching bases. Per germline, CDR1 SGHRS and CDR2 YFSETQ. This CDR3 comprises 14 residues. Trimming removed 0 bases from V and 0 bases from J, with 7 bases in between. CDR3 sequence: CASSLVGGSYEQYF. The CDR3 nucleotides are TGCGCCAGCAGCTTGGTCGGGGGCTCCTACGAGCAGTACTTC.

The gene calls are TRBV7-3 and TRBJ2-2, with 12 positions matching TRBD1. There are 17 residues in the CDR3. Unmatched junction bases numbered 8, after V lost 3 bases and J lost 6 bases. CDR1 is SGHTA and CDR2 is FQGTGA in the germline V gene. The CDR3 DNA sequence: TGTGCCAGCAGCTTGCCGCCGGGACAGGGGGCTTCCGGGGAGCTGTTTTTT. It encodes CASSLPPGQGASGELFF.

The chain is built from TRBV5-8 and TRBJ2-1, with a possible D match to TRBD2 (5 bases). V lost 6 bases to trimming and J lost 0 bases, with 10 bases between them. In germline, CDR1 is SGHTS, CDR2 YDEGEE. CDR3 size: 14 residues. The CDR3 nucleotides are TGTGCCAGCATTCGGACTGGCTCCTACAATGAGCAGTTCTTC. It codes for CASIRTGSYNEQFF.

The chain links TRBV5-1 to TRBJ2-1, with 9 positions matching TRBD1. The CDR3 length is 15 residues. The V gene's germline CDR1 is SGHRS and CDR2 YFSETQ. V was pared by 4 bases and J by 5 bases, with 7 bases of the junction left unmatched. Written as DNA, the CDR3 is TGCGCCAGCAGCCCCGGGACAGGGACGAACAATGAGCAGTTCTTC. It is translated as CASSPGTGTNNEQFF.

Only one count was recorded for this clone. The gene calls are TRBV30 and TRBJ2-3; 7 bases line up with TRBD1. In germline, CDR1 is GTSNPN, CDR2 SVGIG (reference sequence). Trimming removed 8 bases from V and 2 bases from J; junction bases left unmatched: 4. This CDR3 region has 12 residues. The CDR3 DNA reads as TGTGCCGGTCAGGGGGACACAGATACGCAGTATTTT. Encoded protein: CAGQGDTDTQYF.

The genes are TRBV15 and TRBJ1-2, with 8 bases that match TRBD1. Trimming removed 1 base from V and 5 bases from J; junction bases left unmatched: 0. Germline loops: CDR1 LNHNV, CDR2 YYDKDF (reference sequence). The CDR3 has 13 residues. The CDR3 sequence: CATSRGTGYGYTF. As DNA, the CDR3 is TGTGCCACCAGCAGAGGGACAGGGTATGGCTACACCTTC.

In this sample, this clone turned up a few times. For the CDR3, the DNA is TGCGCCAGCAGCCAAGAGTCAGATACCGGGGGAGCTTTCTTT. Encoded protein: CASSQESDTGGAFF. The V and J genes are TRBV4-3 and TRBJ1-1; possibly TRBD1 for D (5 bases). V lost 0 bases, J lost 10 bases, and 15 bases lay in between. Germline V CDR1 and CDR2: LGHNA, YSLEER. This CDR3 is 14 amino acids long.

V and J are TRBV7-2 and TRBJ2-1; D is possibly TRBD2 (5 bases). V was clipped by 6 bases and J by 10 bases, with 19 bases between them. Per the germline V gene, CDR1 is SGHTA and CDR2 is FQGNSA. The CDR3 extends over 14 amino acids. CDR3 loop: CASSLLAVPGEQFF. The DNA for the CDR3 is TGTGCCAGCAGTCTCCTAGCTGTCCCGGGAGAGCAGTTCTTC.

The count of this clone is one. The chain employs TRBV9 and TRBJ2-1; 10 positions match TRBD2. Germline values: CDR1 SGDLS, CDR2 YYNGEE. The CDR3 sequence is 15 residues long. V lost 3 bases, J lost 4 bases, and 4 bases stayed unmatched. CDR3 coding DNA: TGTGCCAGCAGCGAACGACTAGCGGGTTACAATGAGCAGTTCTTC. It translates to CASSERLAGYNEQFF.

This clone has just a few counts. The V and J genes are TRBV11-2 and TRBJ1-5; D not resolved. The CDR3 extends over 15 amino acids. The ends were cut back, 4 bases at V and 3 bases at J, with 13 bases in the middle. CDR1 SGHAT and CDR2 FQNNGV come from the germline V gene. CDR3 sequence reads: CASSWLTRYNQPQHF. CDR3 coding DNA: TGTGCCAGCAGCTGGCTGACACGATACAATCAGCCCCAGCATTTT.

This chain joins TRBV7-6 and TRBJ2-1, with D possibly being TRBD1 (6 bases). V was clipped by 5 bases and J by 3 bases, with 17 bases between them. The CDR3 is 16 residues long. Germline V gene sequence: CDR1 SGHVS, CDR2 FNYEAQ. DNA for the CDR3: TGTGCCAGCAGCCTACACCATTGGGGGCGCTACAATGAGCAGTTCTTC. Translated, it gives CASSLHHWGRYNEQFF.

This chain's CDR3 is CASSINSHSGNTIYF. The CDR3 nucleotides are TGTGCCAGTAGTATTAACAGCCACTCTGGAAACACCATATATTTT. The chain has TRBV19 and TRBJ1-3; D gene uncertain. Trimming left V 3 bases short and J 0 bases short, with 9 bases between. CDR1 is LNHDA and CDR2 is SQIVND in the germline V gene (reference sequence). This CDR3 is 15 amino acids long.

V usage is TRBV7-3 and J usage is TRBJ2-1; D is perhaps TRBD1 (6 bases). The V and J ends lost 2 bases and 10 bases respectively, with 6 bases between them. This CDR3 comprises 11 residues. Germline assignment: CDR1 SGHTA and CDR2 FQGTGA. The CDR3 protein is CASSLGTEQFF. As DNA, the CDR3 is TGTGCCAGCAGCTTAGGGACAGAGCAGTTCTTC.

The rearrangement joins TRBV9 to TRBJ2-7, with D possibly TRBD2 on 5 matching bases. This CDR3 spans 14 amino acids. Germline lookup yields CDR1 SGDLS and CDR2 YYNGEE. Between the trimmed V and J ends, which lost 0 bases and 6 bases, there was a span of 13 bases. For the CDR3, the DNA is TGTGCCAGCAGCGTAGTACAGTTAGGAGGCGAGCAGTACTTC. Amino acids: CASSVVQLGGEQYF.

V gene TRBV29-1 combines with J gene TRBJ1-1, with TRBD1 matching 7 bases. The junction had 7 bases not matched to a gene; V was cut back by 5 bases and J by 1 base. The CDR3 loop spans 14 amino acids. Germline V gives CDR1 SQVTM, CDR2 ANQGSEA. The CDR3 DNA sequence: TGCAGCGTTCAAACGACAGGGAAGAACACTGAAGCTTTCTTT. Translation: CSVQTTGKNTEAFF.

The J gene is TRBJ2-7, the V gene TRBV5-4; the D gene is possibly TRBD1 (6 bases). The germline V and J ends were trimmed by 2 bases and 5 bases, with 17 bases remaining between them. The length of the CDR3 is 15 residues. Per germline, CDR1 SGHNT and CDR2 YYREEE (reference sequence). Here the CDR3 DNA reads TGTGCCAGCAGCTTACCAGGGGCTCGAATCGACGAGCAGTACTTC. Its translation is CASSLPGARIDEQYF.

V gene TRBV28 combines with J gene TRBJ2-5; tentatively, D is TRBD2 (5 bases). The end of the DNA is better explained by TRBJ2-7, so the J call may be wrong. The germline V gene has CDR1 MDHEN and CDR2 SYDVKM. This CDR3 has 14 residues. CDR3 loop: CASSFPGNSYEQYF. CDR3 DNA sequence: TGTGCCAGCAGTTTCCCGGGGAACTCCTACGAGCAGTACTTC.